This TCR beta chain originates from a study of CXCR3-negative and CXCR3-positive naive CD8 T cells. Overall study results and limits: Upon cryopreservation, CXCR3 expression partially decreased, and most assays used fresh PBMCs.

Germline assignment: CDR1 SGHDN and CDR2 FVKESK. The CDR3 is made up of 17 amino acids. With UMI labels, 5' RACE was used to prepare the TRB cDNA libraries. TCRdb re-called the 5' RACE reads, yielding one record per CDR3 amino acid sequence without DNA. The sample yields more than 65,000 distinct CDR3 sequences, of which the top ten take up about 1.5%. Comments on this clonotype: Antigen: not known.

V is TRBV14 and J is TRBJ2-1; TCRdb's D call, TRBD2, is unchecked because there is no DNA. Sequencing was performed on naive CXCR3- CD8+ T cells from blood. Noted subset: CD45RO-CCR7+CD27+CD95- naive CD8+ T cells lacking CXCR3 (TNR3-). This TCR was sampled from a human donor in good health. Some clones in this sample may be carry-over from other donors' samples. The CDR3 region is CASSQEGTRGYADEQFF.